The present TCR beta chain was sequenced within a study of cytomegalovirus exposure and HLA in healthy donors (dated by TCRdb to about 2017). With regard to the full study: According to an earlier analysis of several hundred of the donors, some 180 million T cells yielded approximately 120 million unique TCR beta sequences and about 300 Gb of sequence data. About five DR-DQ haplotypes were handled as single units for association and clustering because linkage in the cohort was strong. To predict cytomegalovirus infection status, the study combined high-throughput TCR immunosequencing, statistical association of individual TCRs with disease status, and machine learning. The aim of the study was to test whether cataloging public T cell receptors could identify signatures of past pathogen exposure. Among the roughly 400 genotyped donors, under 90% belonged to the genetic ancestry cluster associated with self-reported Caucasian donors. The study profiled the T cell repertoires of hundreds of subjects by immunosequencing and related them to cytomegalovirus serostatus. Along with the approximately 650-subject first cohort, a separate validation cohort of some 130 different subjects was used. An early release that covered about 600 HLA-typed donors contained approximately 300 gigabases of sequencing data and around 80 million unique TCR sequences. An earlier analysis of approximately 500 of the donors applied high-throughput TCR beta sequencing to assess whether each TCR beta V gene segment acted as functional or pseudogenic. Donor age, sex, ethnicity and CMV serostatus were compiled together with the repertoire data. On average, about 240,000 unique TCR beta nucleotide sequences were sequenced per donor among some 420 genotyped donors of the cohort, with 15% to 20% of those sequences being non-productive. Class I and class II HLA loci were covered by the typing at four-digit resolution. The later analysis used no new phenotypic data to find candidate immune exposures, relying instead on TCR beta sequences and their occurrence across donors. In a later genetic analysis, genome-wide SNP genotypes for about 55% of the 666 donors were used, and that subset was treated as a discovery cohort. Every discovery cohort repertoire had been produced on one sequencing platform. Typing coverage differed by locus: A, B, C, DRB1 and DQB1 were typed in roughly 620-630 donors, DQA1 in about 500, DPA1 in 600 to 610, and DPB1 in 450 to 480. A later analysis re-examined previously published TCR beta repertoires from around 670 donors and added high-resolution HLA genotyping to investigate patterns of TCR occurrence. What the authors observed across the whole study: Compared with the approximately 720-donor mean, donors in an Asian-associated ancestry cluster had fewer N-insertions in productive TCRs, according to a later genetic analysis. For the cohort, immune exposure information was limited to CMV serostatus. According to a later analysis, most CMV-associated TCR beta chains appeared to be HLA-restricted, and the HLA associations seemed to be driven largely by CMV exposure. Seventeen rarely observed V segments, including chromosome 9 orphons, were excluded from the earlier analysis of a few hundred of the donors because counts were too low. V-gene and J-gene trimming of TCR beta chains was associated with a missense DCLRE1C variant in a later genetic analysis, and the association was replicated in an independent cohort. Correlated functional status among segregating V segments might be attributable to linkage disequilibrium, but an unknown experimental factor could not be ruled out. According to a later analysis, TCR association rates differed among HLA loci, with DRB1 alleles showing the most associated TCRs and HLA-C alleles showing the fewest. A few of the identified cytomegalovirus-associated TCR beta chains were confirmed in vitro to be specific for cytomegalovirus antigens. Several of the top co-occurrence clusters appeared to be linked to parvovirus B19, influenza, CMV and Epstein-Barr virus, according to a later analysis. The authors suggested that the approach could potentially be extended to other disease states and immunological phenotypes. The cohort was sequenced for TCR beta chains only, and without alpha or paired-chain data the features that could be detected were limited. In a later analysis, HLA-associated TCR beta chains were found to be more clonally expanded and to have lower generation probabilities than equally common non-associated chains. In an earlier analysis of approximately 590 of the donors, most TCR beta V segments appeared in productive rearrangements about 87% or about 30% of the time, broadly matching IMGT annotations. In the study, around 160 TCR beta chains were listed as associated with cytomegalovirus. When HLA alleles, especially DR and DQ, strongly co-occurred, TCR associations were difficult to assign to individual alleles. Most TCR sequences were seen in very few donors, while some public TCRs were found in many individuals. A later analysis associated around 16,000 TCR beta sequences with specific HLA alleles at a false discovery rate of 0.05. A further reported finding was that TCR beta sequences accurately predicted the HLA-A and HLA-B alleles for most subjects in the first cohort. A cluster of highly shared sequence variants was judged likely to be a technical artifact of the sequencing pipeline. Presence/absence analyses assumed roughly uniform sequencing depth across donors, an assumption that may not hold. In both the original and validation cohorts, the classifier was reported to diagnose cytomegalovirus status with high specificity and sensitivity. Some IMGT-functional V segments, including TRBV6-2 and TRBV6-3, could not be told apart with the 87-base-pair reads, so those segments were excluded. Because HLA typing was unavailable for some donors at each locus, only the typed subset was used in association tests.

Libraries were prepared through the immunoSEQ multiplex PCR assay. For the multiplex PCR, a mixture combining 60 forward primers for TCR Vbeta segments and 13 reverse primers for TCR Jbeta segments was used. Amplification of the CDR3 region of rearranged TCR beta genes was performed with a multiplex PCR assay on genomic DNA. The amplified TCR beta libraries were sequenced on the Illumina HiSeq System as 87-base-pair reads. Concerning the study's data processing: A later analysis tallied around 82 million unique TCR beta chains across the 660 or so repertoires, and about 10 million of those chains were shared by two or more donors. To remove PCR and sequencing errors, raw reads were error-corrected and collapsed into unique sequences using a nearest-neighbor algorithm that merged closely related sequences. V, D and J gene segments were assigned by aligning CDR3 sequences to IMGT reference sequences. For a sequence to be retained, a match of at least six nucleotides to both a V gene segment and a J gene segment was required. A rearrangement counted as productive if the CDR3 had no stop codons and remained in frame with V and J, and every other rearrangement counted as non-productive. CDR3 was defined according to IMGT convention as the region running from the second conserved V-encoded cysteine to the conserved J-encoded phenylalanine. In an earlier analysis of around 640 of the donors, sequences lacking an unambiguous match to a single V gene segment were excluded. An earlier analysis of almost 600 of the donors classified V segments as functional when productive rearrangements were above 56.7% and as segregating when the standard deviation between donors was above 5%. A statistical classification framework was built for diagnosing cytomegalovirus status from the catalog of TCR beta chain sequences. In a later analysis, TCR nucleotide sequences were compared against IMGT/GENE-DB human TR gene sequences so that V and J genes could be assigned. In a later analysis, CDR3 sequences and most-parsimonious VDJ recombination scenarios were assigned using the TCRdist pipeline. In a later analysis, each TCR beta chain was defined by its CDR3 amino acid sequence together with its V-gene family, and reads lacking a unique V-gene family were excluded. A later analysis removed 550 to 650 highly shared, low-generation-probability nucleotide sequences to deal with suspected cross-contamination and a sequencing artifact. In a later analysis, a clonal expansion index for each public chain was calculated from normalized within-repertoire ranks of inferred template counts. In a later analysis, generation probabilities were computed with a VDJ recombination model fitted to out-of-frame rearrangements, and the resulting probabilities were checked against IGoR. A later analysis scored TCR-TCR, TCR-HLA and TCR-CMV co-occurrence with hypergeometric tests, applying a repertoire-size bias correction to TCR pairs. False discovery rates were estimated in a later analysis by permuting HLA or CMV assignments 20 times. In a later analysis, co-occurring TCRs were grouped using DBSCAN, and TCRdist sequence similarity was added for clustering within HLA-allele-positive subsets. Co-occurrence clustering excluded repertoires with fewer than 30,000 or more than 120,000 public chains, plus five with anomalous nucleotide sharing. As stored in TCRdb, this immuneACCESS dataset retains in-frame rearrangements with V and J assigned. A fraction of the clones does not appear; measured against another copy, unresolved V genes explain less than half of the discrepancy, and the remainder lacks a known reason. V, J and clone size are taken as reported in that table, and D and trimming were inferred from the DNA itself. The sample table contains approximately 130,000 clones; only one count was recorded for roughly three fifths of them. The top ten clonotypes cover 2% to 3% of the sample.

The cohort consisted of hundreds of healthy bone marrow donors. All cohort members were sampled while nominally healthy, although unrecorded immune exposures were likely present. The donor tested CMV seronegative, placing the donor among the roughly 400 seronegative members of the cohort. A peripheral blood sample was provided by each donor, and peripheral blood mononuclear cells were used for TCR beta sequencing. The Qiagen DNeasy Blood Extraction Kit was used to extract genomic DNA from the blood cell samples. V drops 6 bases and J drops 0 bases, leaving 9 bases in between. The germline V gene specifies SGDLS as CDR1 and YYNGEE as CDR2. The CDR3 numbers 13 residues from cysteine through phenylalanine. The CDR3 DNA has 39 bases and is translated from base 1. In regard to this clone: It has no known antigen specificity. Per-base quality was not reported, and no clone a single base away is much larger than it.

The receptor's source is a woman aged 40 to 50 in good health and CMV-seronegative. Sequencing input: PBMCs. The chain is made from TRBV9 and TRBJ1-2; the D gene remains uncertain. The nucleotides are TGTGCCAGCAAGAGCCGCGCTAACTATGGCTACACCTTC. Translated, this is CASKSRANYGYTF.